The text below deals with one T cell receptor beta chain. The antigen is undetermined. Repertoires were generated with immunoSEQ multiplex PCR, while TCRdb's copy carries only in-frame clones and drops some. Of 6,800 or so clones in the sample, roughly three quarters are singletons; the top ten hold around 5.3%. This sample was taken from a study of tumor-infiltrating lymphocytes in localized non-small cell lung cancer. On the study more broadly: The cohort mixed smokers and never-smokers, several histologies, and some post-neoadjuvant-chemotherapy samples. Resected tumor was paired with non-adjacent uninvolved lung from the same patient. Study results and caveats: T-cell fraction did not differ between immunotypes IM1 and IM2.

V lost 5 bases to trimming and J lost 7 bases; unmatched junction nucleotides: 12. The CDR3 covers 16 residues. CDR1 and CDR2 from the germline V gene are MDHEN and SYDVKM. The chain recombines TRBV28 with TRBJ2-2; 8 nucleotides match TRBD1. The receptor was derived from a human donor with non-small cell lung cancer. Sequences were obtained from uninvolved lung tissue not adjacent to the tumor. In nucleotides, the CDR3 is TGTGCCAGCAGTCCCAGGGGGCACGAACTTAGCGGGGAGCTGTTTTTT. As protein: CASSPRGHELSGELFF.